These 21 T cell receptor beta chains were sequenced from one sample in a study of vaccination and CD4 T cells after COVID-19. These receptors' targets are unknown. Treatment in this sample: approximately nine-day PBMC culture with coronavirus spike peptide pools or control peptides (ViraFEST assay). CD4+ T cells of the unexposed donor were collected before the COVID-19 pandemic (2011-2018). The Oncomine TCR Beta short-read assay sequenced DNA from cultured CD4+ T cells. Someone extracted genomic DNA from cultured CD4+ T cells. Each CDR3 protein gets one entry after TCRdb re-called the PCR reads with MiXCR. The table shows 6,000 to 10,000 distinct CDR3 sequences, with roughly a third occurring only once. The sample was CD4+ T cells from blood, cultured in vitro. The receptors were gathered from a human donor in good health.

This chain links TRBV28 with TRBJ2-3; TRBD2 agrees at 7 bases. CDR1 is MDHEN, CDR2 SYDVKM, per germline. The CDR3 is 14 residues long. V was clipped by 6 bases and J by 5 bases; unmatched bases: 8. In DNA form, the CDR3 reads TGTGCCAGCAGGACTGGGAGGGCCAAAGATACGCAGTATTTT. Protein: CASRTGRAKDTQYF.

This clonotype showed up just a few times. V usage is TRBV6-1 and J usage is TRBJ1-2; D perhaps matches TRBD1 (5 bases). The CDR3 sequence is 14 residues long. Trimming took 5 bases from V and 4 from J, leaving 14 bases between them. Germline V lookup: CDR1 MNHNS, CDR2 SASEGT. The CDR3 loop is CASSPGLLGYGYTF. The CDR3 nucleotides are TGTGCCAGCAGTCCGGGACTACTTGGCTATGGCTACACCTTC.

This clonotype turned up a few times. The CDR3 region is CASSLGGGRDEQYF. DNA for the CDR3: TGTGCCAGCAGCTTAGGAGGGGGACGGGACGAGCAGTACTTC. The chain recombines TRBV7-2 with TRBJ2-7; tentatively, D is TRBD1 (6 bases). V was cut by 1 base and J by 5 bases, with 12 bases left in between. Germline-derived CDR1 and CDR2 are SGHTA and FQGNSA. The CDR3 is 14 amino acids.

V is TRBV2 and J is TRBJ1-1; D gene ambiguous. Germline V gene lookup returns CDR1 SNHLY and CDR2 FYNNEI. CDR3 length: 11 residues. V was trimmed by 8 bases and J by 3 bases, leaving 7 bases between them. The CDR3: CASQYDTEAFF. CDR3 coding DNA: TGTGCCAGCCAGTATGACACTGAAGCTTTCTTT.

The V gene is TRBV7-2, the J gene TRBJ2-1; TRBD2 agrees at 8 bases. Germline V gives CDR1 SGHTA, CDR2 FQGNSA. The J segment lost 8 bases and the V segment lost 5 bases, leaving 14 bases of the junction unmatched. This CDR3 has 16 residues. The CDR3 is CASSPEGGPGGDEQFF. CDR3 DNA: TGTGCCAGCAGCCCCGAGGGGGGCCCGGGAGGGGATGAGCAGTTCTTC.

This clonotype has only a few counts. This chain's CDR3 is CASSLTGADTQYF. CDR3 in DNA: TGTGCCAGCAGCTTAACAGGGGCAGATACGCAGTATTTT. The chain uses TRBV7-8 and TRBJ2-3; TRBD1 agrees at 7 bases. The length of the CDR3 is 13 residues. The V gene end was trimmed by 2 bases and the J gene end by 4 bases; junction bases not matched to a gene: 0. Germline CDR1 is SGHVS and CDR2 is FQNEAQ.

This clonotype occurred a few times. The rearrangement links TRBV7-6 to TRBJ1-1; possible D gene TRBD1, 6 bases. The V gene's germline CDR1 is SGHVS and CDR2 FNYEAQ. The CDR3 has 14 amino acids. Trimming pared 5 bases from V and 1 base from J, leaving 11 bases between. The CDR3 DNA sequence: TGTGCCAGCAGCCAAGGACAGAGGAACACTGAAGCTTTCTTT. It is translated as CASSQGQRNTEAFF.

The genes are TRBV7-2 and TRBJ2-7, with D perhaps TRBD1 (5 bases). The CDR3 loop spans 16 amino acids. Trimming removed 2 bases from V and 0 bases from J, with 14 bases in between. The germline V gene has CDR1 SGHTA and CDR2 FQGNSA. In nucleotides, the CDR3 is TGTGCCAGCAGCTTACTGAGTGGACAAAGCTCCTACGAGCAGTACTTC. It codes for CASSLLSGQSSYEQYF.

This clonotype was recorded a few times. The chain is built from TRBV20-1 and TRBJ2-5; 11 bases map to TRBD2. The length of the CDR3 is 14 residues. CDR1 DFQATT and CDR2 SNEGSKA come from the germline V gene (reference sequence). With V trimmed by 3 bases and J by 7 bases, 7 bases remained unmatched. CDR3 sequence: CSASKGLAAGTQYF. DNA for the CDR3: TGCAGTGCTAGTAAGGGACTAGCGGCGGGGACCCAGTACTTC.

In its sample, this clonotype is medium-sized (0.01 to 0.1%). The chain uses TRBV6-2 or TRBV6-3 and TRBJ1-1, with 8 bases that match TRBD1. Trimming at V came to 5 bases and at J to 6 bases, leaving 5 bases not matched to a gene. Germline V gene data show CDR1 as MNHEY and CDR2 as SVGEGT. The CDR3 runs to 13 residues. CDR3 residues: CASSGQGIAEAFF. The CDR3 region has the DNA TGTGCCAGCAGTGGACAGGGAATCGCTGAAGCTTTCTTT.

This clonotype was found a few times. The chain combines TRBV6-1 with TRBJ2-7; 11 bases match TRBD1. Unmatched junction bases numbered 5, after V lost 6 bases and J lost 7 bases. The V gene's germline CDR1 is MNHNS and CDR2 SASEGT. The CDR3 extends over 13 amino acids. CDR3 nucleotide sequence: TGTGCCAGCAGGGGGACAGGGGGGGTAGAGCAGTACTTC. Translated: CASRGTGGVEQYF.

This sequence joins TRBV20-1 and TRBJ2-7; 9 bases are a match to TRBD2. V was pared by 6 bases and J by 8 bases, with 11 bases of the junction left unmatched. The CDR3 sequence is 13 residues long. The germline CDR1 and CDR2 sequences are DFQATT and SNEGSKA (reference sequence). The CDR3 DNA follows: TGCAGTGCCCCCCGGTTGGCTAGCGGGAAGCAGTACTTC. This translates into CSAPRLASGKQYF.

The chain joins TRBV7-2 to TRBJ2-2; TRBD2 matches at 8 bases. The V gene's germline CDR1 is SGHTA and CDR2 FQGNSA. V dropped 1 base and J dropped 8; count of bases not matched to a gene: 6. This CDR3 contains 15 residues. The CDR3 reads CASSLDGRAMGELFF. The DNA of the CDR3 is TGTGCCAGCAGCTTAGACGGGAGGGCCATGGGGGAGCTGTTTTTT.

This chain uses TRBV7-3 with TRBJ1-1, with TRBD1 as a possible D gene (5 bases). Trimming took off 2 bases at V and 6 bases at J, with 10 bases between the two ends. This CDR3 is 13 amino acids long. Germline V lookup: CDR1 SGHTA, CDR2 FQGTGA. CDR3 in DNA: TGTGCCAGCAGCTTACAGGGTTCCTCTGAAGCTTTCTTT. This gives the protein CASSLQGSSEAFF.

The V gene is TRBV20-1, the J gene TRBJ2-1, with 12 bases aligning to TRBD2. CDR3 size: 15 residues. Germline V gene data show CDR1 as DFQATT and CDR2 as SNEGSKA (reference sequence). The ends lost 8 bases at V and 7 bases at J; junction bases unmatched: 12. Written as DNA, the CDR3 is TGCAGTCGAACCCCCGTGACTAGCGGGAGAAATGAGCAGTTCTTC. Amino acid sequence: CSRTPVTSGRNEQFF.

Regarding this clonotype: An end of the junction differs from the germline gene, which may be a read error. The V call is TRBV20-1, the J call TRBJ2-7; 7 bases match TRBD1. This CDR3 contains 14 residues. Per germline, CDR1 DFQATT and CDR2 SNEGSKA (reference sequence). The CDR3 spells CSARVPWDSYEQYF. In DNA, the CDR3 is TGCAGTGCTAGAGTTCCCTGGGACAGCTACGAGCAGTACTTT.

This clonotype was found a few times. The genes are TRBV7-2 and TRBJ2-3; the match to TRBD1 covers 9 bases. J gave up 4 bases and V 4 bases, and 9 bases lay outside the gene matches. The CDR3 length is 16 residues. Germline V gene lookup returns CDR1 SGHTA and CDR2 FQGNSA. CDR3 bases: TGTGCCAGCAGCTCCGGGACAGGGAGGGGGGCAGATACGCAGTATTTT. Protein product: CASSSGTGRGADTQYF.

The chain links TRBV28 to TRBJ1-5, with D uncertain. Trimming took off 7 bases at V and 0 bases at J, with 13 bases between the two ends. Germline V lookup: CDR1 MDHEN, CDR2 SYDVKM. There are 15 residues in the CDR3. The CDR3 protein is CASTLGRHSNQPQHF. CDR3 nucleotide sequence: TGTGCCAGCACCCTAGGGAGACATAGCAATCAGCCCCAGCATTTT.

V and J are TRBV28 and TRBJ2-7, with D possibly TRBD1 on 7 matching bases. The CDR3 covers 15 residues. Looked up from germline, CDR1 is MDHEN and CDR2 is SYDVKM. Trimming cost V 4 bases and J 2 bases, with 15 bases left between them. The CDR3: CASSWAGQLPYEQYF. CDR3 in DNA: TGTGCCAGCAGTTGGGCGGGACAGCTCCCCTACGAGCAGTACTTC.

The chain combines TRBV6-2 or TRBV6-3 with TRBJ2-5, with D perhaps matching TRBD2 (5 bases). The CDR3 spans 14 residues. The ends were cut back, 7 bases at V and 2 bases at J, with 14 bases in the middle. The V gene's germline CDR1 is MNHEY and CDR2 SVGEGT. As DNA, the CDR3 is TGTGCCAGCAAGACGAGGGCGGCACAAGAGACCCAGTACTTC. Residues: CASKTRAAQETQYF.

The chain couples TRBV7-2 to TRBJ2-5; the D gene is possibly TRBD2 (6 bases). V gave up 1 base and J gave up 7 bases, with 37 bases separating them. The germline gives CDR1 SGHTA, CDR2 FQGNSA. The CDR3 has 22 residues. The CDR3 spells CASSLVAGRLVGPFPREGTQYF. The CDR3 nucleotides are TGTGCCAGCAGCTTAGTTGCGGGGCGTCTGGTGGGGCCGTTTCCGCGAGAAGGGACCCAGTACTTC.